This entry is about one T cell receptor (beta chain). As yet, its antigen is unknown. The data were taken from a study of CD8 T cells in Susac syndrome. FACS enriched CD8+ TEMRA cells, while bulk CD8+ and CD4+ were negatively isolated. General study findings and limits: The authors found under 20 Susac-specific public clones in total CD8+ repertoires and 5 or 6 in CD8+ TEMRA repertoires. Susac CD8+ clonal expansion peaked in TEMRA cells and active patients.

Random hexamers primed reverse transcription of about 0.45 to 1 ug RNA. In TCRdb, the immunoSEQ multiplex PCR reads were re-called with MiXCR into one record per CDR3 protein. The data show 84,000 or so distinct CDR3 sequences, approximately 95% seen once. The sample was CD8+ T cells from PBMCs. The sequence came from a human donor with Susac syndrome.

DNA for the CDR3: TGTGCCACCAGTGACCCGGGCTACCCCTACGAGCAGTACTTC. It translates to CATSDPGYPYEQYF. The J gene is TRBJ2-7, the V gene TRBV24-1; the D is unclear. CDR1 is KGHDR, CDR2 SFDVKD, per germline. V was shortened by 4 bases and J by 2 bases, with 11 bases between the two germline ends. The CDR3 contains 14 residues.